This TCR beta chain was observed in a study of blood T cells in healthy people across ages. The study, taken as a whole, reports: Naive CD4+ cells and diversity were both higher in long-lived donors than in aged donors.

The CDR3 covers 16 residues. Trimming cost V 6 bases and J 0 bases, with 17 bases left between them. The germline CDR1 and CDR2 sequences are LNHDA and SQIVND (reference sequence). Primed by a sample-barcoded 5' primer and a J-beta primer mix, a second PCR proceeded for 7 to 11 cycles. Using its own MiXCR run on the 5' RACE reads, TCRdb lists one record per CDR3 protein. The sample contains approximately 800,000 distinct CDR3 sequences, roughly 25% of which appear only once. This clonotype was detected a few times. The target antigen is unknown. A further study also used this sample, focusing on T cells of mothers and their children. That work contributes: Each mother yielded more than 8 million TCR beta CDR3 reads. Each child yielded some 3 million reads.

The rearrangement uses TRBV19 and TRBJ1-1; tentative D call: TRBD1 (5 bases). Sequencing was done on a sample of blood. The sequence came from a boy between 5 and 17 years old in good health. DNA for the CDR3: TGTGCCAGTAGGGTTGGAGGGGACTTAGTGAACACTGAAGCTTTCTTT. Translated, it gives CASRVGGDLVNTEAFF.